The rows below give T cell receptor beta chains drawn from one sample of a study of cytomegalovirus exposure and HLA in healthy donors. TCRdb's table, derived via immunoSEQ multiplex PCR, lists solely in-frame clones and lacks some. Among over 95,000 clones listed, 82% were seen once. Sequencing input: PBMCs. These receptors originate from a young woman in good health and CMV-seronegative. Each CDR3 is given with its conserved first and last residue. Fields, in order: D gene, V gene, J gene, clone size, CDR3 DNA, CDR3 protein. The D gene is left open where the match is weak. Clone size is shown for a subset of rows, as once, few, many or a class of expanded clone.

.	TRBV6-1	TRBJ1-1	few	TGTGCCAGCAGTGATTGGGGGGATGGCACTGAAGCTTTCTTT	CASSDWGDGTEAFF
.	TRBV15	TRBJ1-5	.	TGTGCCACCAGCAGAGATTCTCTGAATCAGCCCCAGCATTTT	CATSRDSLNQPQHF
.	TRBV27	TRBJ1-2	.	TGTGCCAGCAGTACCCTCGACAAGACAAGGGGCTACACCTTC	CASSTLDKTRGYTF
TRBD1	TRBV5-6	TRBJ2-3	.	TGTGCCAGCACCATCTACAGGGGGACACGCACAGATACGCAGTATTTT	CASTIYRGTRTDTQYF
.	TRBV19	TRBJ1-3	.	TGTGCCAGTAGAGTCGCAGGAACAAACACCATATATTTT	CASRVAGTNTIYF
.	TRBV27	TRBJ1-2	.	TGTGCCAGCAGTTTAAGTTACGGGGATGGCTACACCTTC	CASSLSYGDGYTF
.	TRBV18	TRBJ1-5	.	TGTGCCAGCTCACCAAAGGGGGAACAGCCCCAGCATTTT	CASSPKGEQPQHF
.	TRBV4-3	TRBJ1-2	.	TGCGCCAGCAGCCAAGAAGACAGGACCACCTATGGCTACACCTTC	CASSQEDRTTYGYTF
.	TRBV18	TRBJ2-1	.	TGTGCCAGCTCACCAAGACAGGACAATGAGCAGTTCTTC	CASSPRQDNEQFF
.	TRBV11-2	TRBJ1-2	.	TGTGCCAGCAGCTCGTTTTCCGGGTCTGACTATGGCTACACCTTC	CASSSFSGSDYGYTF
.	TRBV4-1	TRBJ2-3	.	TGCGCCAGCAGCCAAGATTTTAGGAGAACAGATACGCAGTATTTT	CASSQDFRRTDTQYF
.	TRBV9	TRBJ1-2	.	TGTGCCAGCAGCCTTATCACAGGCGGTGTGTTTCATGGCTACACCTTC	CASSLITGGVFHGYTF
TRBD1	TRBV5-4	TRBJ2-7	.	TGTGCCAGCAGCGGCGGACAGGGCCTCTACGAGCAGTACTTC	CASSGGQGLYEQYF
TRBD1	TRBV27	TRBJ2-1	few	TGTGCCAGCAGTTTAGAACCGGGACAGGAGTACAATGAGCAGTTCTTC	CASSLEPGQEYNEQFF
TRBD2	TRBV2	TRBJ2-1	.	TGTGCCAGCAGTGAACTAGCGGGAGTTAGTTCCAATGAGCAGTTCTTC	CASSELAGVSSNEQFF
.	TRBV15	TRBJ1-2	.	TGTGCCACCAGCAGAGATTTAACGGGTGGCTACACCTTC	CATSRDLTGGYTF
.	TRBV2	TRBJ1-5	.	TGTGCCAGCAGTGATGTCGGTTCCCCCGTCCCGTATAGCAATCAGCCCCAGCATTTT	CASSDVGSPVPYSNQPQHF
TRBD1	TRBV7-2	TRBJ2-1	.	TGTGCCAGCAGCTCGGACAGGGGAGAGGTCGATGGGTTCTTC	CASSSDRGEVDGFF
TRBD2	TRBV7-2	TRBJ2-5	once	TGTGCCAGCAGCTTAGGGGCTAGCGGGAAAGAGACCCAGTACTTC	CASSLGASGKETQYF
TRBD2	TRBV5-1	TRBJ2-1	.	TGCGCCAGCAGCTTGGGGTCCGCGGGAGGCGCTCTCAATGAGCAGTTCTTC	CASSLGSAGGALNEQFF
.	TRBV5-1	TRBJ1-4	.	TGCGCCAGCTCAACTTTGGGGGCGACTAATGAAAAACTGTTTTTT	CASSTLGATNEKLFF
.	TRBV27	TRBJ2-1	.	TGTGCCAGCAGTTTATCCGGCGGAGGGCCTTACAATGAGCAGTTCTTC	CASSLSGGGPYNEQFF
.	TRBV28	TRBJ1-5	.	TGTGCCAGCAGTTTGGCGCGGCGGGGCGGCGGTCAGCCCCAGCATTTT	CASSLARRGGGQPQHF
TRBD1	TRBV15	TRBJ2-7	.	TGTGCCACCAGATCCGACAGGGCTGCCTACGAGCAGTACTTC	CATRSDRAAYEQYF
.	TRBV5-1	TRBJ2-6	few	TGCGCCAGCAGCTTGGGACGGGACTCTGGGGCCAACGTCCTGACTTTC	CASSLGRDSGANVLTF
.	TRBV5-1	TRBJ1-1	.	TGCGCCACCGCGGCTGGGGCAAGTACTGAAGCTTTCTTT	CATAAGASTEAFF
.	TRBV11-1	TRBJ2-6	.	TGTGCCAGCAGCTTCACTAGAACGAGTGCCAACGTCCTGACTTTC	CASSFTRTSANVLTF